One and the same sample provided the 20 T cell receptor beta chains below, sequenced in a study of blood T cells in healthy people across ages. Sample-barcoded 5' priming and a J-beta primer mix drove a second PCR of 7 to 11 cycles. TCRdb reprocessed the 5' RACE reads via MiXCR and lists one record per CDR3 protein. The table includes hundreds of thousands of distinct CDR3 sequences, nearly 60% detected once. Sequencing input: blood. All receptors derive from a man in his thirties or forties in good health.

The gene calls are TRBV12-3 or TRBV12-4 and TRBJ2-3; a possible D gene is TRBD1 (6 bases). Trimming shortened V by 3 bases and J by 4 bases, and 11 bases separated the two germline ends. The CDR3 runs 14 residues. This CDR3 is CASSFPGVPDTQYF. The CDR3 DNA is TGTGCCAGCAGTTTTCCAGGGGTTCCAGATACGCAGTATTTT.

This clonotype was recorded once. The V call is TRBV6-1, the J call TRBJ2-7; maybe TRBD2 (7 bases). This CDR3 comprises 14 residues. Per the germline V gene, CDR1 is MNHNS and CDR2 is SASEGT. V was shortened by 5 bases and J by 1 base, with 12 bases between the two germline ends. DNA of the CDR3: TGTGCCAGCAGTAAGGGGGGGCCGTCCTACGAGCAGTACTTC. Translating it yields CASSKGGPSYEQYF.

This rearrangement joins TRBV24-1 to TRBJ2-2; D gene unclear. The CDR3 is 13 residues long. CDR1 and CDR2 (germline): KGHDR, SFDVKD. V shed 5 bases and J shed 6 bases, with 9 bases lying between them. The CDR3 DNA sequence: TGTGCCACCAGTGGGCCCTCGTCCGGGGAGCTGTTTTTT. Its protein product is CATSGPSSGELFF.

The sample holds a few counts of this clonotype. This chain uses TRBV7-2 with TRBJ2-3, with 10 bases lining up with TRBD2. The CDR3 is made up of 14 amino acids. Germline V gene lookup returns CDR1 SGHTA and CDR2 FQGNSA. J was trimmed by 4 bases and V by 11 bases; bases with no gene match: 9. CDR3: CASETSGAPDTQYF. In nucleotides, the CDR3 is TGTGCCTCAGAAACTAGCGGGGCCCCAGATACGCAGTATTTT.

This clonotype was counted a few times. The chain uses TRBV12-3 or TRBV12-4 and TRBJ1-4; D remains ambiguous. The CDR3 consists of 12 residues. Deletions cut 3 bases from V and 7 bases from J, with 6 bases between. The CDR3 nucleotides are TGTGCCAGCAGTTTTGAACTTGAAAAACTGTTTTTT. Protein sequence: CASSFELEKLFF.

V and J are TRBV27 and TRBJ2-7; TRBD2 agrees at 10 bases. This CDR3 is built from 12 residues. Trimming cost V 8 bases and J 3 bases; bases outside gene matches: 1. CDR1 is MNHEY and CDR2 is SMNVEV in the germline V gene (reference sequence). The CDR3 reads CASGTSVYEQYF. For the CDR3, the DNA is TGTGCCAGCGGGACTAGCGTCTACGAGCAGTACTTC.

The chain is built from TRBV7-2 and TRBJ1-2; D is unclear. Germline V CDR1 and CDR2: SGHTA, FQGNSA. V shed 0 bases and J shed 1 base, with 6 bases lying between them. The CDR3 contains 14 residues. CDR3 region: CASSLATHNYGYTF. CDR3 DNA: TGTGCCAGCAGCTTAGCAACACATAACTATGGCTACACCTTC.

The rearrangement joins TRBV12-5 to TRBJ2-7; D gene uncertain. CDR1 is LGHNT and CDR2 is FRNRAP in the germline V gene. The CDR3 totals 12 residues. V lost 2 bases, J lost 4 bases, and 6 bases lay in between. Written as DNA, the CDR3 is TGTGCTAGTGGTTTGCCGGGTTACGAGCAGTACTTC. Protein sequence: CASGLPGYEQYF.

This chain uses TRBV9 with TRBJ2-7, with unresolved D. Germline V CDR1 and CDR2: SGDLS, YYNGEE. The CDR3 length is 14 residues. Trimming cost V 2 bases and J 0 bases, with 9 bases left between them. The CDR3 sequence is CASSVYPSSYEQYF. In DNA, the CDR3 is TGTGCCAGCAGCGTCTACCCTAGCTCCTACGAGCAGTACTTC.

This clonotype was counted a few times. The chain carries TRBV5-4 and TRBJ2-2; 9 nucleotides agree with TRBD1. The V segment lost 0 bases and the J segment 4 bases; nucleotides outside the gene matches: 7. CDR1 and CDR2 from the germline V gene are SGHNT and YYREEE (reference sequence). The CDR3 contains 17 residues. CDR3 protein: CASSLDSGTGITGELFF. In DNA, the CDR3 is TGTGCCAGCAGCTTGGATTCCGGGACAGGGATCACCGGGGAGCTGTTTTTT.

The chain carries TRBV24-1 and TRBJ2-5; D is possibly TRBD2 (5 bases). This CDR3 is built from 17 residues. Germline CDR1 and CDR2: KGHDR and SFDVKD. Trimming left V 3 bases short and J 1 base short, with 17 bases between. CDR3 DNA: TGTGCCACCAGTGATCGCCCAGCGGCGAAGTCCCAAGAGACCCAGTACTTC. Amino acids: CATSDRPAAKSQETQYF.

This CDR3 is CASSRTSGGGYQETQYF. CDR3 bases: TGTGCCAGCAGCAGGACTAGCGGGGGGGGGTACCAAGAGACCCAGTACTTC. This chain uses TRBV4-2 with TRBJ2-5, with TRBD2 matching 15 bases. V trimming: 5 bases; J trimming: 0 bases; junction bases outside the gene matches: 4. The length of the CDR3 is 17 residues. Germline lookup yields CDR1 LGHNA and CDR2 YNFKEQ.

The chain links TRBV20-1 to TRBJ2-3; 11 positions match TRBD2. The CDR3 spans 16 residues. Germline V CDR1 and CDR2: DFQATT, SNEGSKA (reference sequence). J was trimmed by 5 bases and V by 7 bases; bases with no gene match: 14. As DNA, the CDR3 is TGCAGTGTCCACGCCCCCGTAGCGGGAGGGCAAGATACGCAGTATTTT. Translating it yields CSVHAPVAGGQDTQYF.

This sequence joins TRBV29-1 and TRBJ2-1; 7 bases line up with TRBD1. From germline, CDR1 is SQVTM and CDR2 ANQGSEA. J was trimmed by 7 bases and V by 7 bases; bases with no gene match: 7. This CDR3 is built from 12 residues. The CDR3 loop is CSGDRVGNEQFF. The CDR3 coding sequence is TGCAGCGGCGACAGGGTCGGGAATGAGCAGTTCTTC.

This clonotype has only a few counts. The rearrangement joins TRBV18 to TRBJ2-7; 9 bases line up with TRBD1. The V and J ends lost 5 bases and 2 bases, in that order; junction bases with no gene match: 7. The CDR3 consists of 15 residues. In germline, CDR1 is KGHSH, CDR2 LQKENI. CDR3 DNA: TGTGCCAGCTCAAAGGGACAGGGTGGACCCTACGAGCAGTACTTC. Translating it yields CASSKGQGGPYEQYF.

The rearrangement uses TRBV29-1 and TRBJ1-2; the D gene is possibly TRBD1 (5 bases). The CDR3 contains 10 residues. Per the germline V gene, CDR1 is SQVTM and CDR2 is ANQGSEA. The ends were cut back, 4 bases at V and 9 bases at J, with 9 bases in the middle. CDR3 coding DNA: TGCAGCGTTGTCCGGGGGAGCTACACCTTC. Amino acid sequence: CSVVRGSYTF.

The sample holds one count of this clonotype. CDR3 in amino acids: CASSPSRGGAGQPQHF. The CDR3 nucleotides read TGTGCCAGCAGCCCGAGTAGAGGGGGCGCGGGTCAGCCCCAGCATTTT. The chain links TRBV7-2 to TRBJ1-5; 7 bases map to TRBD1. The CDR3 consists of 16 residues. With V trimmed by 5 bases and J by 6 bases, 13 bases remained unmatched. Germline V CDR1 and CDR2: SGHTA, FQGNSA.

Only one count was recorded for this clonotype. The chain links TRBV14 to TRBJ2-1; possibly TRBD2 for D (6 bases). V was clipped by 8 bases and J by 4 bases, with 24 bases between them. From germline, CDR1 is SGHDN and CDR2 FVKESK. This CDR3 contains 17 residues. For the CDR3, the DNA is TGTGCCAGCCCCCATGAGGGCCCTAGCGACCTTTACAATGAGCAGTTCTTC. Amino acids: CASPHEGPSDLYNEQFF.

The gene calls are TRBV4-2 and TRBJ2-3; 10 bases are a match to TRBD2. The germline CDR1 and CDR2 sequences are LGHNA and YNFKEQ. The CDR3 is 18 amino acids. V shed 3 bases and J 4 bases; nucleotides not matched to a gene: 13. CDR3 nucleotide sequence: TGTGCCAGCAGCCAGGTGATGAGCGGGAGGGCCCTCGCAGATACGCAGTATTTT. Translation: CASSQVMSGRALADTQYF.

CDR3 DNA: TGTGCCAGCAGTAGACTAGCGGGAGGTATCGATGAGCAGTTCTTC. Its protein is CASSRLAGGIDEQFF. The chain is built from TRBV28 and TRBJ2-1, with 13 nucleotides matching TRBD2. Germline loops: CDR1 MDHEN, CDR2 SYDVKM. Germline trimming cut 5 bases from V and 8 bases from J; bases unmatched to any gene: 6. This CDR3 contains 15 residues.